This T cell receptor (beta chain) was found in a study of shared clonotypes between healthy human individuals. The table came from immunoSEQ multiplex PCR; TCRdb's copy has only in-frame clones and leaves some out. Among roughly 2 million clones listed, about 94% were seen once. CDR3 size: 15 residues. The V end was cut by 4 bases, the J end by 3 bases, with 13 bases between. The germline gives CDR1 SEHNR, CDR2 FQNEAQ (reference sequence). With respect to this clone: Its specificity is unknown.

The study, taken as a whole, reports: Sorted-subset sequencing was shown by rarefaction to be incomplete despite large depth.

The sequenced sample consisted of naive CD4+ T cells sorted from blood. Subset given: CD45RA+ positively selected. The source is a man younger than 35 in good health. The V and J genes are TRBV7-9 and TRBJ1-5; D remains unclear. CDR3 DNA: TGTGCCAGCAGCTCAGACGGCTCCTACAATCAGCCCCAGCATTTT. Protein product: CASSSDGSYNQPQHF.